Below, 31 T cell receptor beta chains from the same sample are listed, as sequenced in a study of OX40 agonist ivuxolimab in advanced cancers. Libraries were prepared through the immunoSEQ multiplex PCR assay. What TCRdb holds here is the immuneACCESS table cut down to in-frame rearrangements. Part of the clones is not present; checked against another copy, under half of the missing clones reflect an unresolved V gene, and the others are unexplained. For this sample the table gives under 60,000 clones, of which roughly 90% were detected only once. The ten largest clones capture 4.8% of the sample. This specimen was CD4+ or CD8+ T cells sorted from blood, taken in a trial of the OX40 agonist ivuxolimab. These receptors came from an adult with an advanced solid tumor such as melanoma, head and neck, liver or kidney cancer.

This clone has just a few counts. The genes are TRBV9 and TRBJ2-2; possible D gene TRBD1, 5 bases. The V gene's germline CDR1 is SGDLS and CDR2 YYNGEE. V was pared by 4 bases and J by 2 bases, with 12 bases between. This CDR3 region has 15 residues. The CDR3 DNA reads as TGTGCCAGCAGCCTAGGGGCTGGAAACACCGGGGAGCTGTTTTTT. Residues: CASSLGAGNTGELFF.

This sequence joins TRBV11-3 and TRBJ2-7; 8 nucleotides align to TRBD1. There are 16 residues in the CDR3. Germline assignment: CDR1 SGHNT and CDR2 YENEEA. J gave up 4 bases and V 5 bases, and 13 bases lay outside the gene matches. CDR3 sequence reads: CASSPHIGQGNYEQYF. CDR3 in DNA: TGTGCCAGCAGCCCACACATCGGACAGGGTAATTACGAGCAGTACTTC.

The CDR3 nucleotides are TGTGCCAGCAGTGAGGTTCGACTAGCGGTTTACAATGAGCAGTTCTTC. This encodes CASSEVRLAVYNEQFF. The chain recombines TRBV2 with TRBJ2-1; 9 bases map to TRBD2. This CDR3 comprises 16 residues. Germline CDR1 and CDR2: SNHLY and FYNNEI. J gave up 4 bases and V 3 bases, and 7 bases lay outside the gene matches.

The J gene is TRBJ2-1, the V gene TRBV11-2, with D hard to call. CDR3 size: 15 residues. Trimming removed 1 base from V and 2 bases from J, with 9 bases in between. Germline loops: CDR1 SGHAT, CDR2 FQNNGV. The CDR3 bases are TGTGCCAGCAGCTTAGTGCGGACGGCCTACAATGAGCAGTTCTTC. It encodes CASSLVRTAYNEQFF. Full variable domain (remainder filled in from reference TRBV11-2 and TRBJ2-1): EAGVAQSPRYKIIEKRQSVAFWCNPISGHATLYWYQQILGQGPKLLIQFQNNGVVDDSQLPKDRFSAERLKGVDSTLKIQPAKLEDSAVYLCASSLVRTAYNEQFFGPGTRLTVL.

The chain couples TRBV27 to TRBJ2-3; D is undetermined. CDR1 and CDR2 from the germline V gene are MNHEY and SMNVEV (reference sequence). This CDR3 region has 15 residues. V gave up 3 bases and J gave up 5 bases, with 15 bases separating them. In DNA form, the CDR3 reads TGTGCCAGCAGTTTCGGGCCGTTCACGGGAGATACGCAGTATTTT. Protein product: CASSFGPFTGDTQYF.

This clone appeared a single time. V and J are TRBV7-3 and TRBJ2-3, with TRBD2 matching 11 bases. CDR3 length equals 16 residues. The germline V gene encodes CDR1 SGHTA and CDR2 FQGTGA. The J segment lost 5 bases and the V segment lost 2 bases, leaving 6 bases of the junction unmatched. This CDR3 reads CASSLVAGGPVDTQYF. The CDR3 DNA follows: TGTGCCAGCAGCTTAGTAGCGGGAGGGCCGGTAGATACGCAGTATTTT.

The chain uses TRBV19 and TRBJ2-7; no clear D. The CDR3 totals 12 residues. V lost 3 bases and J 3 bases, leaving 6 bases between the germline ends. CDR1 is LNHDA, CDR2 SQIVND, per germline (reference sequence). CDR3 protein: CASSMVGYEQYF. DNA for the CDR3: TGTGCCAGTAGTATGGTGGGCTACGAGCAGTACTTC.

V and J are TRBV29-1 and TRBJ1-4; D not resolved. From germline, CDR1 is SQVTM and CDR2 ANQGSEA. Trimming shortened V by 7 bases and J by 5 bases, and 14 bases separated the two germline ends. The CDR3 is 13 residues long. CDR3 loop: CSAVRSPNEKLFF. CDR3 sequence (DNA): TGCAGCGCCGTCAGGTCCCCGAATGAAAAACTGTTTTTT.

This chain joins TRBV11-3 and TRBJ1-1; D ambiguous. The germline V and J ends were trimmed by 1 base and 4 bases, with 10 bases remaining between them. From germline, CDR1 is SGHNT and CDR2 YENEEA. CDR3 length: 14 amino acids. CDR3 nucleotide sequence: TGTGCCAGCAGCTTAGGCGGACGGGCCACTGAAGCTTTCTTT. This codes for CASSLGGRATEAFF.

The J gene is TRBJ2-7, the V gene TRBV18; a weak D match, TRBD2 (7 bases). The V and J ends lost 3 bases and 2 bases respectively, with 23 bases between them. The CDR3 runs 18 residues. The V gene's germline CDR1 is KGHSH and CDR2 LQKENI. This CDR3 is CASSPIPPGGPSTYEQYF. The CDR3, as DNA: TGTGCCAGCTCACCGATACCCCCCGGGGGGCCTTCCACCTACGAGCAGTACTTC.

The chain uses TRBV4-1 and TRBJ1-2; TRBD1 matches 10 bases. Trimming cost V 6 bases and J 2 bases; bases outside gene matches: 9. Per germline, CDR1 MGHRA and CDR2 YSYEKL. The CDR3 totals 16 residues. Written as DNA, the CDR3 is TGCGCCAGCAGACAACGGGGACAGGGGCAAAACTATGGCTACACCTTC. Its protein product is CASRQRGQGQNYGYTF.

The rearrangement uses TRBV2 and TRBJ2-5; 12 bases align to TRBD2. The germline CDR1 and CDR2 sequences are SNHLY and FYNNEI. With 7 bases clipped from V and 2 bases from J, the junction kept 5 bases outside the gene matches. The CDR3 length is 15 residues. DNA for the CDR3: TGTGCCAGCAAACCTAGCGGGGGGGTTCAAGAGACCCAGTACTTC. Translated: CASKPSGGVQETQYF.

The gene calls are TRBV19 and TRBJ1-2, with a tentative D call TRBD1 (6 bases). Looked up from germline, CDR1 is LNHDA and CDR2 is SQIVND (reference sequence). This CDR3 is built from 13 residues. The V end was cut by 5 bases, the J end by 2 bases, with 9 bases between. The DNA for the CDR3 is TGTGCCAGTAGTTGGGACAAGAACTATGGCTACACCTTC. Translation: CASSWDKNYGYTF.

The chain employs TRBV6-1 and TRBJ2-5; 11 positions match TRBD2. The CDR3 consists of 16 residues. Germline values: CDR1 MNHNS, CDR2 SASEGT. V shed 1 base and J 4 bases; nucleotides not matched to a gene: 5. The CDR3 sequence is CASSEGLAGGGETQYF. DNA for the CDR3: TGTGCCAGCAGTGAAGGGCTAGCGGGGGGAGGAGAGACCCAGTACTTC.

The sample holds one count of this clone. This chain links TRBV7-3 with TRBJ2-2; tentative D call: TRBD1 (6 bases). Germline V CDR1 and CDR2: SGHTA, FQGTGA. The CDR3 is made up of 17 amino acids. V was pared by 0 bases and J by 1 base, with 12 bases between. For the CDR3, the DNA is TGTGCCAGCAGCTTAACGGCGCAGGGGATGAACACCGGGGAGCTGTTTTTT. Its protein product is CASSLTAQGMNTGELFF.

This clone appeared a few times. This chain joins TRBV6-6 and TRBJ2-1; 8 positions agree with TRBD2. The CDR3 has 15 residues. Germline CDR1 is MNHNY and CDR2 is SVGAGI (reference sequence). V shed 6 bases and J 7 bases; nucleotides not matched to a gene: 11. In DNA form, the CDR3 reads TGTGCCAGCAGCCGGACTAGCCGGAGGGATAATGAGCAGTTCTTC. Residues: CASSRTSRRDNEQFF.

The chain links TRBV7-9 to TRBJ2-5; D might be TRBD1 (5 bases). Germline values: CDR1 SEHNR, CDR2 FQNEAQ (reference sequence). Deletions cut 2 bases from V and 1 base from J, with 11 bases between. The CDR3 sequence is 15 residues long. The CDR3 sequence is CASSLLPDIQETQYF. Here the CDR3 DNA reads TGTGCCAGCAGCTTACTACCGGACATCCAAGAGACCCAGTACTTC. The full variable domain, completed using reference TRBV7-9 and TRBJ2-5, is DTGVSQNPRHKITKRGQNVTFRCDPISEHNRLYWYRQTLGQGPEFLTYFQNEAQLEKSRLLSDRFSAERPKGSFSTLEIQRTEQGDSAMYLCASSLLPDIQETQYFGPGTRLLVL.

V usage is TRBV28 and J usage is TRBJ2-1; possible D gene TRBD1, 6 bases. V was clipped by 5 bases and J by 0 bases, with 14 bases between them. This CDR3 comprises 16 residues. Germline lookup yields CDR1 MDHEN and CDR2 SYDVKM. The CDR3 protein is CASSLSTGSSYNEQFF. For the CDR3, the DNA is TGTGCCAGCAGTCTCTCGACAGGTAGCTCCTACAATGAGCAGTTCTTC.

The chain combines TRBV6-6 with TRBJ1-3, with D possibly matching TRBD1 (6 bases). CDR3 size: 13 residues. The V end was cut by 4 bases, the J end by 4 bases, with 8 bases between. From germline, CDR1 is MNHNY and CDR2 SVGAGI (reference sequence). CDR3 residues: CASSLTGGNTIYF. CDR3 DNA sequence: TGTGCCAGCAGTTTAACAGGGGGAAACACCATATATTTT.

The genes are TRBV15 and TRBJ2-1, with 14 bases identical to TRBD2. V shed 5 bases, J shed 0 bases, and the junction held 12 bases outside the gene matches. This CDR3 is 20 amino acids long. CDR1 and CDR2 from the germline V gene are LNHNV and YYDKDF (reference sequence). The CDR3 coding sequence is TGTGCCACCAGCCCCGGGCCGACTAGCGGGAGGGCCCTCTCCTACAATGAGCAGTTCTTC. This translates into CATSPGPTSGRALSYNEQFF.

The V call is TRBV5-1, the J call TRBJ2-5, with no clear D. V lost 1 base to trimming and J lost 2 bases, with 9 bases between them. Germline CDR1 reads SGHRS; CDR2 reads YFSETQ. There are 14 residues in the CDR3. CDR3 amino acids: CASSLSTVQETQYF. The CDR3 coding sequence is TGCGCCAGCAGCTTGTCAACAGTGCAAGAGACCCAGTACTTC.

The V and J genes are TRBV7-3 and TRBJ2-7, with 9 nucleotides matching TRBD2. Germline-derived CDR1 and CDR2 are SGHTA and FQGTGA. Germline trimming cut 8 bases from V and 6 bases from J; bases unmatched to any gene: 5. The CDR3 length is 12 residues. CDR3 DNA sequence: TGTGCCAGCTCAGCGGGAGGATCCGAGCAGTACTTC. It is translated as CASSAGGSEQYF.

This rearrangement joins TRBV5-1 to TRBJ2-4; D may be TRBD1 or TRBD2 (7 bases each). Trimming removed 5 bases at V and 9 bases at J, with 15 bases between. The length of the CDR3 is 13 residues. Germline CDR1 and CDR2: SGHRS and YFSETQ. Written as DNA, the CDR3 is TGCGCCAGCAGAGGGGGCGGGGAGGGCATTCAGTACTTC. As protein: CASRGGGEGIQYF.

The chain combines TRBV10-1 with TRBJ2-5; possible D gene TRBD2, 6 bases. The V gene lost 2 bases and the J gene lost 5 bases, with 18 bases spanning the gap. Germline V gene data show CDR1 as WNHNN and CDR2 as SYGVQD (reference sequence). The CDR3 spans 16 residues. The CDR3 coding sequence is TGCGCCAGCAGTGAGCACGATGGGGGGATGGTGGAGACCCAGTACTTC. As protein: CASSEHDGGMVETQYF.

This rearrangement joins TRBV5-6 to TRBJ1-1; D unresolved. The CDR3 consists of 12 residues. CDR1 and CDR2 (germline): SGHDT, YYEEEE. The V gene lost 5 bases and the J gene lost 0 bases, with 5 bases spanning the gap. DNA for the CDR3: TGTGCCAGCAGGGACCTGAACACTGAAGCTTTCTTT. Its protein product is CASRDLNTEAFF. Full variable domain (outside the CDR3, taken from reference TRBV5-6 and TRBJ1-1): DAGVTQSPTHLIKTRGQQVTLRCSPKSGHDTVSWYQQALGQGPQFIFQYYEEEERQRGNFPDRFSGHQFPNYSSELNVNALLLGDSALYLCASRDLNTEAFFGQGTRLTVV.

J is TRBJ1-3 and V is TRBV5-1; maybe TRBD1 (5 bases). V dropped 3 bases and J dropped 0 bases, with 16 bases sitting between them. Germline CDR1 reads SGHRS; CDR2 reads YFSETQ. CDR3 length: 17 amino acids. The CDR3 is CASSSGHRDFSGNTIYF. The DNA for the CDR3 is TGCGCCAGCAGCTCCGGACATCGGGACTTCTCTGGAAACACCATATATTTT.

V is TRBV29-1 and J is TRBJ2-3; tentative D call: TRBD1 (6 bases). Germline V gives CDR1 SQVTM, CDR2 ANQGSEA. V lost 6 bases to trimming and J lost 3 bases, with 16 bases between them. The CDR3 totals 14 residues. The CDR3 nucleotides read TGCAGCGTCGGATCAGGGGTCTGGACAGATACGCAGTATTTT. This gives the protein CSVGSGVWTDTQYF.

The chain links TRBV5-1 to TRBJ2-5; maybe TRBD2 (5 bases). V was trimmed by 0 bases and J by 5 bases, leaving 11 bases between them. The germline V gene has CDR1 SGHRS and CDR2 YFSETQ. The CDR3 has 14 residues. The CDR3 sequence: CASSLGSGGETQYF. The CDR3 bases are TGCGCCAGCAGCTTGGGTAGTGGCGGGGAGACCCAGTACTTC.

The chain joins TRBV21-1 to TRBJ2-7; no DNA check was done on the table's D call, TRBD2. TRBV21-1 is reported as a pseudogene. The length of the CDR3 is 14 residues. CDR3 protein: CASSKRGSSYEQYF. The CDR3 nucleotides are TGTGCCAGCAGCAAGCGGGGGAGCTCCTACGAGCAGTACTTC.

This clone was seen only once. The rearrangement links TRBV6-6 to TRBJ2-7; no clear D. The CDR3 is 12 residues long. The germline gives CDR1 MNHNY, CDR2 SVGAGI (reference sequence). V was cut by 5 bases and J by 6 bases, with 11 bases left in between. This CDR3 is CASSDPKGEQYF. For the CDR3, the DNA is TGTGCCAGCAGTGACCCCAAGGGCGAGCAGTACTTC.

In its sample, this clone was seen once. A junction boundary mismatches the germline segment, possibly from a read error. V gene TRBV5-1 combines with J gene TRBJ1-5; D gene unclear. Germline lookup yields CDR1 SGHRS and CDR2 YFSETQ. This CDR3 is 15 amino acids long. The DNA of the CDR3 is TGCGCCAGCAGTTTGGACTGGGATAGCAATCAGCCCCAGCATTTT. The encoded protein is CASSLDWDSNQPQHF.